What follows describes a single T cell receptor (beta chain). These data originate in a study of blood T cell repertoires in COVID-19. The wider study: The study drew acute and convalescent COVID-19 samples from the United States, Italy and Spain. T cells, B-cell-depleted T cells, or PBMCs supplied cDNA or gDNA.

The junction had 7 bases not matched to a gene; V was cut back by 0 bases and J by 6 bases. The germline V gene has CDR1 MGHRA and CDR2 YSYEKL. The CDR3 length is 16 residues. As handled by the study authors: Reference gene primer amplification yielded estimated nucleated cell counts. Data came from immunoSEQ multiplex PCR; TCRdb stores just in-frame clones and leaves some out. V and J calls and clone size are those listed in that table; D and trimming were worked out from the DNA. The table records over 300,000 clones, roughly 90% of them present only once. This sequence was found in a man younger than 35 who had recovered from COVID-19. Input material: peripheral blood. V and J are TRBV4-1 and TRBJ2-1, with 8 bases matching TRBD1. The DNA for the CDR3 is TGCGCCAGCAGCCAAGAGTCGGACAGGGTACCCAATGAGCAGTTCTTC. Amino acids: CASSQESDRVPNEQFF.